This T cell receptor beta chain derives from a study of blood T cell repertoires in COVID-19. Study background: Samples of COVID-19 (acute and convalescent) were obtained from the United States, Italy and Spain. T cells, B-cell-depleted T cells, or PBMCs provided the cDNA or gDNA that served as material.

In the original analysis: Reference gene primer amplification gave estimated nucleated cell counts. Sequenced by immunoSEQ multiplex PCR; TCRdb stores in-frame clones only, minus some. V and J calls and clone size are copied from that table; D and trimming were computed from the DNA. This sample yields some 200,000 clones, of which about 86% are seen a single time; approximately 2.5% belongs to the top ten. Sequenced material: peripheral blood. The clonotype comes from a woman aged 60-75 years with acute or convalescent COVID-19.

The CDR3 DNA is TGTGCCAGTAGTATCCGGACAGCCTATGGCTACACCTTC. It translates to CASSIRTAYGYTF. The rearrangement uses TRBV19 and TRBJ1-2; perhaps TRBD1 as D (6 bases). This CDR3 spans 13 amino acids. Germline V gives CDR1 LNHDA, CDR2 SQIVND (reference sequence). V lost 3 bases, J lost 4 bases, and 9 bases lay in between.